The 17 T cell receptor beta chains in this list originate from one sample, sequenced in a study of Tregs in tolerant kidney transplant recipients. Profiled with immunoSEQ multiplex PCR; TCRdb holds only in-frame clones, not every one. The table includes some 50,000 clones, roughly 90% detected once. Mixed chimerism was transient after nonmyeloablative marrow transplants from related graft donors. This sample comprised CD8+ T cells from blood (PBMCs), obtained 12 months after the transplant. The receptors shown here come from a human patient who received a combined kidney and bone marrow transplant. Some T cells may be graft donor cells.

The chain has TRBV30 and TRBJ2-1; 12 positions match TRBD2. V lost 1 base, J lost 8 bases, and 9 bases stayed unmatched. Germline assignment: CDR1 GTSNPN and CDR2 SVGIG (reference sequence). CDR3 size: 16 residues. DNA of the CDR3: TGTGCCTGGAGTGACCGACTAGCGGGGGATGTCGATGAGCAGTTCTTC. This codes for CAWSDRLAGDVDEQFF.

The chain uses TRBV9 and TRBJ2-3; 9 nucleotides line up with TRBD2. V shed 0 bases, J shed 0 bases, and the junction held 5 bases outside the gene matches. The V gene's germline CDR1 is SGDLS and CDR2 YYNGEE. CDR3 length: 17 residues. The CDR3: CASSVDSSGVSTDTQYF. The DNA for the CDR3 is TGTGCCAGCAGCGTAGATTCTAGCGGGGTAAGCACAGATACGCAGTATTTT.

The V and J genes are TRBV27 and TRBJ1-1, with TRBD1 as a possible D gene (5 bases). V dropped 6 bases and J dropped 6 bases, with 14 bases sitting between them. This CDR3 has 13 residues. The germline gives CDR1 MNHEY, CDR2 SMNVEV (reference sequence). CDR3 nucleotides: TGTGCCAGCAGACCTCAGACAGTGGCTGAAGCTTTCTTT. This codes for CASRPQTVAEAFF.

By share, this clone ranks as medium-sized. The CDR3 spells CASSHPPGQGDNEQFF. CDR3 coding DNA: TGTGCCAGCAGCCATCCTCCGGGACAGGGGGACAATGAGCAGTTCTTC. The genes are TRBV14 and TRBJ2-1, with TRBD1 matching over 11 bases. The CDR3 runs 16 residues. Germline loops: CDR1 SGHDN, CDR2 FVKESK. V lost 3 bases, J lost 5 bases, and 6 bases stayed unmatched.

V and J are TRBV28 and TRBJ2-2; 11 positions match TRBD2. V was clipped by 4 bases and J by 0 bases; unmatched bases: 13. This CDR3 contains 20 residues. Germline V gives CDR1 MDHEN, CDR2 SYDVKM. Written as DNA, the CDR3 is TGTGCCAGCAGTTCCGTACTACTAGCGGGGGACTCCGCGAACACCGGGGAGCTGTTTTTT. Translation: CASSSVLLAGDSANTGELFF.

The chain uses TRBV6-1 and TRBJ2-5; 8 nucleotides agree with TRBD2. The germline CDR1 and CDR2 sequences are MNHNS and SASEGT. The V and J ends lost 5 bases and 1 base, in that order; junction bases with no gene match: 6. The CDR3 sequence is 15 residues long. This CDR3 reads CASSFGGGIQETQYF. CDR3 nucleotides: TGTGCCAGCAGTTTTGGCGGGGGGATCCAAGAGACCCAGTACTTC.

V usage is TRBV7-8 and J usage is TRBJ2-1; 9 bases match TRBD2. The trim removed 7 bases at V and 8 bases at J, leaving 12 bases unmatched. The length of the CDR3 is 15 residues. The V gene's germline CDR1 is SGHVS and CDR2 FQNEAQ. In DNA form, the CDR3 reads TGTGCCAGCATCCTCAGGGGCGGGAGGGGGGATGAGCAGTTCTTC. Amino acids: CASILRGGRGDEQFF.

The genes are TRBV4-1 and TRBJ2-3; D gene ambiguous. Trimming cost V 1 base and J 5 bases, with 10 bases left between them. Per the germline V gene, CDR1 is MGHRA and CDR2 is YSYEKL. CDR3 length equals 14 residues. In nucleotides, the CDR3 is TGCGCCAGCAGCCAAGGTTTGTTCAAAGATACGCAGTATTTT. It encodes CASSQGLFKDTQYF.

The rearrangement uses TRBV27 and TRBJ2-2; 7 nucleotides line up with TRBD2. Germline CDR1 is MNHEY and CDR2 is SMNVEV (reference sequence). V lost 9 bases to trimming and J lost 1 base; unmatched junction nucleotides: 8. The CDR3 totals 15 residues. The CDR3: CASGGELKNTGELFF. In DNA, the CDR3 is TGTGCCAGTGGGGGGGAATTAAAGAACACCGGGGAGCTGTTTTTT.

The rearrangement links TRBV5-5 to TRBJ1-5, with D uncertain. The V gene lost 4 bases and the J gene lost 4 bases, with 15 bases spanning the gap. This CDR3 spans 15 amino acids. Germline CDR1 SGHKS, CDR2 YYEKEE (reference sequence). CDR3 sequence reads: CASSGEGEFNQPQHF. The CDR3 coding sequence is TGTGCCAGCAGCGGCGAGGGAGAGTTTAATCAGCCCCAGCATTTT. The full variable domain, completed using reference TRBV5-5 and TRBJ1-5, is DAGVTQSPTHLIKTRGQQVTLRCSPISGHKSVSWYQQVLGQGPQFIFQYYEKEERGRGNFPDRFSARQFPNYSSELNVNALLLGDSALYLCASSGEGEFNQPQHFGDGTRLSIL.

The chain uses TRBV5-6 and TRBJ2-3; D not resolved. This CDR3 contains 14 residues. Germline V lookup: CDR1 SGHDT, CDR2 YYEEEE. The ends were cut back, 4 bases at V and 4 bases at J, with 13 bases in the middle. CDR3 nucleotides: TGTGCCAGCAGCCAGGAATTTGGCGCAGATACGCAGTATTTT. Translating it yields CASSQEFGADTQYF. The full variable domain, in which reference TRBV5-6 and TRBJ2-3 provide the parts outside the CDR3, is DAGVTQSPTHLIKTRGQQVTLRCSPKSGHDTVSWYQQALGQGPQFIFQYYEEEERQRGNFPDRFSGHQFPNYSSELNVNALLLGDSALYLCASSQEFGADTQYFGPGTRLTVL.

This clone was seen a few times. The genes are TRBV7-6 and TRBJ1-2; D is perhaps TRBD1 (6 bases). This CDR3 has 14 residues. The germline V gene has CDR1 SGHVS and CDR2 FNYEAQ. V lost 1 base to trimming and J lost 8 bases, with 14 bases between them. The chain's CDR3 is CASSLDQGPGGYTF. In DNA form, the CDR3 reads TGTGCCAGCAGCTTAGATCAGGGGCCGGGAGGCTACACCTTC.

The V call is TRBV20-1, the J call TRBJ1-2; TRBD1 matches 7 bases. The germline V gene encodes CDR1 DFQATT and CDR2 SNEGSKA (reference sequence). This CDR3 region has 11 residues. V trimming: 3 bases; J trimming: 7 bases; junction bases outside the gene matches: 2. The CDR3 reads CSARTGTGYTF. The CDR3 DNA reads as TGCAGTGCTAGGACAGGGACTGGCTACACCTTC.

This clone was detected once. CDR3 nucleotides: TGCGCCAGCAGCCAAGATCTAGCGGGGGTTCTATACACCGGGGAGCTGTTTTTT. It codes for CASSQDLAGVLYTGELFF. The chain joins TRBV4-3 to TRBJ2-2; TRBD2 matches at 10 bases. Trimming removed 0 bases from V and 3 bases from J; junction bases left unmatched: 7. Germline-derived CDR1 and CDR2 are LGHNA and YSLEER. The CDR3 is 18 amino acids.

The chain joins TRBV2 to TRBJ1-1, with 8 bases fitting TRBD1. The CDR3 is 13 amino acids. J lost 4 bases, V lost 5 bases, and 3 bases had no gene match. The V gene's germline CDR1 is SNHLY and CDR2 FYNNEI. The CDR3 sequence is CASSTTGGTEAFF. The CDR3 DNA reads as TGTGCCAGCAGTACTACAGGGGGCACTGAAGCTTTCTTT.

The rearrangement joins TRBV27 to TRBJ2-7; possible D gene TRBD1, 7 bases. CDR3 length: 14 residues. From germline, CDR1 is MNHEY and CDR2 SMNVEV (reference sequence). Trimming took 3 bases from V and 9 from J, leaving 18 bases between them. The DNA for the CDR3 is TGTGCCAGCAGTTTTGGTCAGGGGGGCGAGGGGCAGTACTTC. Amino acid sequence: CASSFGQGGEGQYF.

V usage is TRBV10-1 and J usage is TRBJ1-5; TRBD1 matches 9 bases. The CDR3 is 15 residues long. The V segment lost 2 bases and the J segment 6 bases; nucleotides outside the gene matches: 5. Germline assignment: CDR1 WNHNN and CDR2 SYGVQD (reference sequence). The CDR3 region is CASSEPGQGCQPQHF. Here the CDR3 DNA reads TGCGCCAGCAGTGAGCCGGGACAGGGCTGTCAGCCCCAGCATTTT.